The 18 T cell receptor beta chains presented below share a single source sample, sequenced in a study of beta chain features in type 1 diabetes. Every isolated RNA sample was fully reverse transcribed, so sequencing captured expressed TCRB transcripts. The table came from immunoSEQ multiplex PCR; TCRdb's copy has only in-frame clones and leaves some out. The sample includes 330,000 or so clones, approximately 15% of them seen just once. What was sequenced was central memory CD4+ T cells from blood. The receptors here all came from a young man in good health.

This clone was detected a few times. J is TRBJ2-5 and V is TRBV11-2; 10 nucleotides match TRBD2. The ends lost 2 bases at V and 5 bases at J; junction bases unmatched: 8. Germline CDR1 and CDR2: SGHAT and FQNNGV. The CDR3 totals 16 residues. CDR3 protein: CASSLSGGAAWETQYF. The CDR3, as DNA: TGTGCCAGCAGCTTAAGCGGGGGGGCCGCCTGGGAGACCCAGTACTTC.

By sample share, this clone is medium-sized (0.01 to 0.1%). The rearrangement links TRBV2 to TRBJ2-2, with D unclear. Germline loops: CDR1 SNHLY, CDR2 FYNNEI. V lost 7 bases to trimming and J lost 1 base, with 10 bases between them. This CDR3 has 14 amino acids. Here the CDR3 DNA reads TGTGCCAGCACAGAGCGTGGGAACACCGGGGAGCTGTTTTTT. It codes for CASTERGNTGELFF.

The gene calls are TRBV6-4 and TRBJ2-6, with no clear D. This CDR3 has 15 residues. V lost 4 bases to trimming and J lost 0 bases, with 7 bases between them. CDR1 and CDR2 from the germline V gene are MRHNA and SNTAGT. CDR3 amino acids: CASSAGRSGANVLTF. DNA for the CDR3: TGTGCCAGCAGTGCCGGACGCTCTGGGGCCAACGTCCTGACTTTC.

The chain uses TRBV7-2 and TRBJ1-5; D unclear. This CDR3 spans 12 amino acids. Germline CDR1 and CDR2: SGHTA and FQGNSA. V lost 3 bases to trimming and J lost 5 bases, with 5 bases between them. The CDR3 nucleotides read TGTGCCAGCAGCTTGCTGGATCAGCCCCAGCATTTT. As protein: CASSLLDQPQHF.

The rearrangement uses TRBV2 and TRBJ1-2; 9 bases agree with TRBD1. CDR3 length: 13 amino acids. The V gene's germline CDR1 is SNHLY and CDR2 FYNNEI. With V trimmed by 10 bases and J by 9 bases, 12 bases remained unmatched. CDR3 loop: CATQRDREASYTF. For the CDR3, the DNA is TGTGCCACCCAACGGGACAGGGAAGCCAGCTACACCTTC.

This clone was recorded at least ten times. V and J are TRBV15 and TRBJ2-1; the D gene is possibly TRBD2 (5 bases). V was cut by 5 bases and J by 9 bases, with 17 bases left in between. CDR3 length: 14 residues. The V gene's germline CDR1 is LNHNV and CDR2 YYDKDF (reference sequence). CDR3 region: CATSVQRSTGEQFF. In nucleotides, the CDR3 is TGTGCCACCAGCGTCCAGCGGAGCACGGGTGAGCAGTTCTTC. Variable domain in full (rest from reference TRBV15 and TRBJ2-1): DAMVIQNPRYQVTQFGKPVTLSCSQTLNHNVMYWYQQKSSQAPKLLFHYYDKDFNNEADTPDNFQSRRPNTSFCFLDIRSPGLGDTAMYLCATSVQRSTGEQFFGPGTRLTVL.

The rearrangement uses TRBV18 and TRBJ2-7; 8 nucleotides line up with TRBD2. The V gene end was trimmed by 6 bases and the J gene end by 4 bases; junction bases not matched to a gene: 8. CDR1 KGHSH and CDR2 LQKENI come from the germline V gene. This CDR3 has 14 amino acids. The CDR3, as DNA: TGTGCCAGCTCTCGGGAGGGGTACGGTTACGAGCAGTACGTC. Translation: CASSREGYGYEQYV.

V gene TRBV6-1 combines with J gene TRBJ1-1; D perhaps matches TRBD1 (6 bases). Germline CDR1 and CDR2: MNHNS and SASEGT. The CDR3 is 14 amino acids. V was trimmed by 8 bases and J by 6 bases, leaving 19 bases between them. The CDR3 sequence: CASLGRGMSAEAFF. The CDR3 DNA sequence: TGTGCCAGCCTGGGAAGGGGGATGAGCGCTGAAGCTTTCTTT.

In its sample, this clone was seen many times. V and J are TRBV19 and TRBJ1-5; D not certain. This CDR3 has 13 residues. Trimming pared 3 bases from V and 6 bases from J, leaving 9 bases between. Germline CDR1 reads LNHDA; CDR2 reads SQIVND (reference sequence). DNA of the CDR3: TGTGCCAGTAGTATGGATGGGATTCAGCCCCAGCATTTT. This encodes CASSMDGIQPQHF. Using reference TRBV19 and TRBJ1-5 for the parts outside the CDR3, the full variable domain is DGGITQSPKYLFRKEGQNVTLSCEQNLNHDAMYWYRQDPGQGLRLIYYSQIVNDFQKGDIAEGYSVSREKKESFPLTVTSAQKNPTAFYLCASSMDGIQPQHFGDGTRLSIL.

This clone was counted between two and nine times. The rearrangement uses TRBV5-1 and TRBJ2-5; TRBD2 matches 7 bases. V shed 0 bases, J shed 5 bases, and the junction held 4 bases outside the gene matches. The CDR3 runs to 14 residues. CDR1 and CDR2 (germline): SGHRS, YFSETQ. CDR3 sequence: CASSLAFSGETQYF. The CDR3 DNA sequence: TGCGCCAGCAGCTTGGCGTTTAGCGGGGAGACCCAGTACTTC.

The V gene is TRBV2, the J gene TRBJ2-3, with D perhaps given as TRBD1 or TRBD2 (5 bases each). This CDR3 has 15 amino acids. V gave up 3 bases and J gave up 2 bases, with 12 bases separating them. Germline V gene lookup returns CDR1 SNHLY and CDR2 FYNNEI. CDR3 DNA sequence: TGTGCCAGCAGTGACCGGGACGCGATCACAGATACGCAGTATTTT. Encoded protein: CASSDRDAITDTQYF.

This clone was recorded a few times. CDR3 nucleotide sequence: TGTGCCAGCAGCGTAGTTACAGGCGCTGAAGCTTTCTTT. This codes for CASSVVTGAEAFF. The rearrangement uses TRBV9 and TRBJ1-1, with D possibly being TRBD1 (5 bases). CDR1 and CDR2 (germline): SGDLS, YYNGEE. Trimming stripped 0 bases from V and 6 bases from J, with 9 bases between. This CDR3 contains 13 residues. The variable domain in full, completed from reference TRBV9 and TRBJ1-1, reads DSGVTQTPKHLITATGQRVTLRCSPRSGDLSVYWYQQSLDQGLQFLIQYYNGEERAKGNILERFSAQQFPDLHSELNLSSLELGDSALYFCASSVVTGAEAFFGQGTRLTVV.

The genes are TRBV7-8 and TRBJ1-2; D might be TRBD1 (5 bases). V lost 1 base, J lost 2 bases, and 11 bases lay in between. Germline V gene lookup returns CDR1 SGHVS and CDR2 FQNEAQ. This CDR3 has 15 residues. The CDR3 spells CASSLEARANYGYTF. CDR3 DNA sequence: TGTGCCAGCAGCTTAGAGGCCAGGGCGAACTATGGCTACACCTTC.

The V call is TRBV21-1, the J call TRBJ2-7; the table's D call of TRBD2 was not tested on the DNA. TRBV21-1 is marked as a pseudogene. The CDR3 consists of 17 residues. CDR3 amino acids: CASSKPRASGRAAEQYV. CDR3 DNA sequence: TGTGCCAGCAGCAAACCCCGGGCTAGCGGGAGGGCCGCCGAGCAGTACGTC.

The chain joins TRBV6-5 to TRBJ1-2; D is unclear. Germline values: CDR1 MNHEY, CDR2 SVGAGI. V was trimmed by 7 bases and J by 4 bases, leaving 13 bases between them. The CDR3 consists of 13 residues. CDR3 sequence (DNA): TGTGCCAGCAACGCACAAGCGGGCTATGGCTACACCTTC. Translation: CASNAQAGYGYTF.

This clone was seen ten or more times. This chain links TRBV14 with TRBJ1-1; 8 bases are a match to TRBD1. The CDR3 runs to 18 residues. The germline V gene has CDR1 SGHDN and CDR2 FVKESK. V gave up 3 bases and J gave up 1 base; unmatched junction bases: 13. In DNA, the CDR3 is TGTGCCAGCAGCCAGGGTTTGAGACAGGGGCAGAAGAACACTGAAGCTTTCTTT. Its translation is CASSQGLRQGQKNTEAFF. Full variable domain (remainder filled in from reference TRBV14 and TRBJ1-1): EAGVTQFPSHSVIEKGQTVTLRCDPISGHDNLYWYRRVMGKEIKFLLHFVKESKQDESGMPNNRFLAERTGGTYSTLKVQPAELEDSGVYFCASSQGLRQGQKNTEAFFGQGTRLTVV.

The sample holds one count of this clone. The J gene is TRBJ1-3, the V gene TRBV9; 7 positions match TRBD1. CDR1 and CDR2 from the germline V gene are SGDLS and YYNGEE. Trimming removed 4 bases from V and 2 bases from J; junction bases left unmatched: 12. The CDR3 length is 17 residues. CDR3 coding DNA: TGTGCCAGCAGCCCAGAGGGGACAGTCCTCACTGGAAACACCATATATTTT. Residues: CASSPEGTVLTGNTIYF. Using reference TRBV9 and TRBJ1-3 for the parts outside the CDR3, the full variable domain is DSGVTQTPKHLITATGQRVTLRCSPRSGDLSVYWYQQSLDQGLQFLIQYYNGEERAKGNILERFSAQQFPDLHSELNLSSLELGDSALYFCASSPEGTVLTGNTIYFGEGSWLTVV.

This clone was seen more than once but under ten times. The chain uses TRBV28 and TRBJ2-1, with D perhaps matching TRBD2 (6 bases). The germline V gene encodes CDR1 MDHEN and CDR2 SYDVKM. The CDR3 length is 15 residues. The germline V and J ends were trimmed by 2 bases and 8 bases, with 16 bases remaining between them. The CDR3 reads CASSLGGIGEYEQFF. The CDR3 nucleotides read TGTGCCAGCAGTTTAGGGGGGATAGGGGAGTATGAGCAGTTCTTC.